Listed below are T cell receptor beta chains from one sample, sequenced in a study of blood T cells in healthy people across ages. Each CDR3 protein is one row after TCRdb ran MiXCR on the 5' RACE reads. There are about 1 million distinct CDR3 sequences in the sample; 20% to 25% occur only once, and approximately 0.75% lies in the top ten. These data also featured in a second study, about T cells of mothers and their children.

Sequencing used blood. The receptors here all came from a girl aged 2 to 9 in good health. Both conserved end residues are part of each CDR3. The D gene is left open where the match is weak. Clone sizes are given selectively: once, few, many, or a class where the clone is expanded.

j_gene | d_gene | abundance | v_gene | CDR3aa | CDR3nt
TRBJ2-2 | - | - | TRBV7-2 | CASSLFSQSAGELFF | TGTGCCAGCAGCTTATTTAGTCAAAGCGCCGGGGAGCTGTTTTTT
TRBJ2-1 | - | - | TRBV20-1 | CSAGAEGMGQFF | TGCAGTGCTGGAGCGGAGGGGATGGGGCAGTTCTTC
TRBJ2-5 | - | - | TRBV2 | CASSPGQTGAVGTQYF | TGTGCCAGCAGTCCTGGCCAGACAGGTGCCGTCGGGACCCAGTACTTC
TRBJ2-7 | TRBD2 | - | TRBV28 | CASSLPGLAGFYEQYF | TGTGCCAGCAGTTTACCGGGACTAGCGGGATTCTACGAGCAGTACTTC
TRBJ2-5 | - | - | TRBV30 | CAWRALGAGQETQYF | TGTGCCTGGAGGGCCCTCGGAGCGGGCCAAGAGACCCAGTACTTC
TRBJ2-5 | - | few | TRBV7-2 | CASRTGRGSQETQYF | TGTGCCAGCAGGACAGGGAGGGGGTCCCAAGAGACCCAGTACTTC
TRBJ1-2 | TRBD1 | - | TRBV28 | CASSPTGWYGYTF | TGTGCCAGCAGCCCGACAGGGTGGTATGGCTACACCTTC
TRBJ2-1 | - | - | TRBV6-5 | CASSYLRERSYNGQFF | TGTGCCAGCAGTTACCTACGGGAGCGCTCCTACAATGGGCAGTTCTTC
TRBJ2-2 | - | - | TRBV27 | CASSFWFTGELFF | TGTGCCAGCAGTTTTTGGTTCACCGGGGAGCTGTTTTTT
TRBJ1-2 | - | - | TRBV5-1 | CASSPGRALHYGYTF | TGCGCCAGCAGCCCTGGGAGGGCCCTCCACTATGGCTACACCTTC
TRBJ2-1 | TRBD1 | few | TRBV25-1 | CASSGGWGQGINEQFF | TGTGCCAGCAGTGGGGGTTGGGGACAGGGGATAAATGAGCAGTTCTTC
TRBJ1-1 | - | - | TRBV2 | CARIPPGGTEAFF | TGTGCCAGAATCCCTCCAGGAGGGACTGAAGCTTTCTTT
TRBJ2-5 | TRBD2 | few | TRBV12-3/TRBV12-4 | CASSPTSGLGAQYF | TGTGCCAGCAGTCCCACTAGCGGGTTGGGGGCCCAGTACTTC
TRBJ2-1 | TRBD2 | - | TRBV7-2 | CASSLDLAGGECEQFF | TGTGCCAGCAGCTTAGATTTAGCGGGAGGTGAATGTGAGCAGTTCTTC
TRBJ2-5 | - | few | TRBV5-1 | CASSLARAGQETQYF | TGCGCCAGCAGCTTGGCTAGGGCGGGACAAGAGACCCAGTACTTC
TRBJ2-4 | TRBD1 | - | TRBV6-2/TRBV6-3 | CASSQTLRGRNIQYF | TGTGCCAGCAGTCAAACCCTAAGGGGGCGAAACATTCAGTACTTC
TRBJ2-5 | TRBD1 | - | TRBV3-1 | CASLDRVDEETQYF | TGTGCCAGCCTGGACAGGGTGGACGAGGAGACCCAGTACTTC
TRBJ2-3 | - | - | TRBV4-3 | CASSQLAGGGRDTDTQYF | TGCGCCAGCAGCCAGCTAGCCGGTGGGGGACGGGACACAGATACGCAGTATTTT
TRBJ2-7 | - | - | TRBV29-1 | CSASLSYEQYF | TGCAGCGCTTCTCTCTCCTACGAGCAGTACTTC
TRBJ1-5 | - | few | TRBV29-1 | CSAGNLGQPQHF | TGCAGCGCAGGGAATTTAGGGCAGCCCCAGCATTTT
TRBJ2-5 | - | few | TRBV15 | CATSRGVKETQYF | TGTGCCACCAGCAGAGGGGTAAAAGAGACCCAGTACTTC
TRBJ2-5 | TRBD2 | few | TRBV13 | CASSLGRRTVRTGGGETQYF | TGTGCCAGCAGCTTAGGTCGCAGAACTGTGCGGACTGGCGGGGGTGAGACCCAGTACTTC
TRBJ2-1 | TRBD2 | few | TRBV7-3 | CASSPIGTSGAYNEQFF | TGTGCCAGCAGCCCAATTGGGACTAGCGGGGCCTACAATGAGCAGTTCTTC
TRBJ2-7 | - | - | TRBV9 | CASSVAGARYEQYF | TGTGCCAGCAGCGTAGCAGGGGCACGCTACGAGCAGTACTTC
TRBJ2-5 | - | - | TRBV4-2 | CASSQDHRRGAFQETQYF | TGTGCCAGCAGCCAAGATCATCGGCGGGGAGCCTTCCAAGAGACCCAGTACTTC
TRBJ1-6 | - | - | TRBV7-9 | CASSRNSPLRF | TGTGCCAGCAGCCGGAATTCACCCCTCCGCTTT
TRBJ2-4 | TRBD1 | - | TRBV10-3 | CAISERLLTGGTKNIQYF | TGTGCCATCAGTGAGCGTCTACTGACAGGGGGAACCAAAAACATTCAGTACTTC
TRBJ1-1 | - | once | TRBV20-1 | CSARRADSEAFF | TGCAGTGCTAGACGGGCGGACTCTGAAGCTTTCTTT
TRBJ1-6 | - | - | TRBV6-5 | CASSPGTSNYSPLHF | TGTGCCAGCAGTCCCGGGACGTCAAATTATTCACCCCTCCACTTT
TRBJ1-5 | - | few | TRBV7-2 | CASSYSDQPQHF | TGTGCCAGCAGCTACTCAGACCAGCCCCAGCATTTT
TRBJ2-4 | - | many | TRBV28 | CASSLGTLVLRNIQYF | TGTGCCAGCAGTTTGGGCACCCTAGTGTTGCGGAACATTCAGTACTTC
TRBJ2-1 | - | - | TRBV4-2 | CASSQEWFGPGNEQFF | TGTGCCAGCAGCCAAGAATGGTTTGGTCCCGGGAATGAGCAGTTCTTC
TRBJ2-5 | - | few | TRBV29-1 | CSVAQGETKYF | TGCAGCGTGGCCCAGGGAGAGACCAAGTACTTC
TRBJ1-3 | TRBD1 | - | TRBV11-2 | CASRGLGQGFSIYF | TGTGCCAGCAGGGGTTTGGGACAGGGTTTCTCCATATATTTT
TRBJ2-1 | - | - | TRBV28 | CASSSVRATYNEQFF | TGTGCCAGCAGCTCTGTGCGGGCAACCTACAATGAGCAGTTCTTC
TRBJ2-5 | - | - | TRBV29-1 | CSVEGLGETQYF | TGCAGCGTTGAAGGACTAGGAGAGACCCAGTACTTC
TRBJ2-7 | TRBD1 | few | TRBV4-1 | CASSRIWGTEDEQYF | TGCGCCAGCAGCCGAATTTGGGGGACAGAAGACGAGCAGTACTTC
TRBJ1-1 | - | - | TRBV3-1 | CASSQWRGRETEAFF | TGTGCCAGCAGCCAGTGGCGGGGGCGAGAGACTGAAGCTTTCTTT
TRBJ2-1 | - | few | TRBV9 | CASSQEDEQFF | TGTGCCAGCAGCCAAGAGGATGAGCAGTTCTTC
TRBJ2-7 | - | - | TRBV27 | CASSPWGVRSHEQYF | TGTGCCAGCAGCCCCTGGGGGGTGAGGTCCCACGAGCAGTACTTC
TRBJ2-3 | - | - | TRBV14 | CASSHRGHDTQYF | TGTGCCAGCAGCCATCGGGGGCACGACACGCAGTATTTT
TRBJ2-1 | - | few | TRBV12-3/TRBV12-4 | CASSLIRSKMGWDEQFF | TGTGCCAGCAGTTTAATCAGATCCAAAATGGGATGGGATGAGCAGTTCTTC
TRBJ1-4 | - | - | TRBV9 | CASSTGTINEKLFF | TGTGCCAGCAGCACCGGGACAATCAATGAAAAACTGTTTTTT
TRBJ2-1 | - | - | TRBV11-2 | CASSINRLNEQFF | TGTGCCAGCAGCATAAATAGACTGAATGAGCAGTTCTTC
TRBJ2-5 | TRBD1 | - | TRBV6-2/TRBV6-3 | CASSFSDRDGTQYF | TGTGCCAGCAGCTTTTCCGACAGGGATGGGACCCAGTACTTC
TRBJ2-1 | - | few | TRBV20-1 | CSASDGEVEQFF | TGCAGTGCCTCGGACGGGGAGGTTGAGCAGTTCTTC
TRBJ1-1 | TRBD1 | few | TRBV4-1 | CASGTVIAEAFF | TGCGCCAGCGGGACAGTAATCGCTGAAGCTTTCTTT
TRBJ1-4 | - | - | TRBV28 | CASSPPRGDEKLFF | TGTGCCAGCAGCCCACCACGGGGAGATGAAAAACTGTTTTTT
TRBJ1-1 | TRBD1 | - | TRBV7-8 | CASSLGARTGGTEAFF | TGTGCCAGCAGCTTAGGGGCCAGGACAGGGGGCACTGAAGCTTTCTTT
TRBJ2-3 | - | few | TRBV7-9 | CASSLGGLHMDTQYF | TGTGCCAGCAGCCTAGGGGGGCTGCACATGGATACGCAGTATTTT
TRBJ2-1 | TRBD2 | - | TRBV15 | CATSRGSSYDEQFF | TGTGCCACCAGCCGCGGGAGCTCCTACGATGAGCAGTTCTTC